The rows below give T cell receptor beta chains drawn from one sample of a study of T cell repertoires and leukemia-associated antigens. The antigens these receptors bind are not known. TCRdb processed the 5' RACE reads anew with MiXCR; each CDR3 protein has one entry. The sample gives about 12,000 distinct CDR3 sequences, about two fifths of which show up once; roughly 30% is in the top ten. Sample: CD3+ T cells sorted from blood and cultured. Receptors were obtained from a female donor in good health. Each CDR3 is given with its conserved first and last residue. D genes are given only for firm matches. Clone size appears in some rows only: once, few, many, or a class for an expanded clone.

clone size	D gene	V gene	J gene	CDR3 DNA	CDR3 protein
many	TRBD1	TRBV5-1	TRBJ1-4	TGCGCCAGCAGCCCGGGGACAGGGGGCAATGAAAAACTGTTTTTT	CASSPGTGGNEKLFF
.	TRBD1	TRBV5-1	TRBJ2-7	TGCGCCAGCAGCTTAATACAGGGGGCGTACGAGCAGTACTTC	CASSLIQGAYEQYF
.	.	TRBV4-1	TRBJ1-1	TGCGCCAGCAGCCAAGATTCGGGGGACCGGATGAACACTGAAGCTTTCTTT	CASSQDSGDRMNTEAFF
.	.	TRBV4-1	TRBJ2-2	TGCGCCAGCAGCCCCACCCTAGGGTGGACCGGGGAGCTGTTTTTT	CASSPTLGWTGELFF
few	TRBD1	TRBV4-3	TRBJ2-2	TGCGCCAGCAGCCAAGAAGACAGGGCCGGGGAGCTGTTTTTT	CASSQEDRAGELFF
.	.	TRBV5-1	TRBJ2-3	TGCGCCAGCACTCCCGGCGGGGAAATCACAGATACGCAGTATTTT	CASTPGGEITDTQYF
.	.	TRBV20-1	TRBJ2-7	TGCAGTGCTAGAGATTGGCGGGGCCCCACAGGGTACGAGCAGTACTTC	CSARDWRGPTGYEQYF
many	.	TRBV3-1	TRBJ2-1	TGTGCCAGCAGCCAGCAGAGAAATGAGCAGTTCTTC	CASSQQRNEQFF
.	.	TRBV5-1	TRBJ2-7	TGCGCCAGCAGCCCTAGGGTGGGGTCCTACGAGCAGTACTTC	CASSPRVGSYEQYF
.	TRBD2	TRBV5-1	TRBJ2-1	TGCGCCAGCAGGTCCAGGGGGTCTAGCGGGGTAAATGAGCAGTTCTTC	CASRSRGSSGVNEQFF
.	.	TRBV7-3	TRBJ2-1	TGTGCCAGCAGCTTAGAACTAGCAGATGAGCAGTTCTTC	CASSLELADEQFF
.	TRBD2	TRBV20-1	TRBJ2-5	TGCAGTGCCGATATACTAGCGGGAGACGGAGAGACCCAGTACTTC	CSADILAGDGETQYF
.	.	TRBV18	TRBJ1-2	TGTGCCAGCTCACCACCGACTCTATTTGGCTACACCTTC	CASSPPTLFGYTF
many	TRBD1	TRBV6-5	TRBJ2-7	TGTGCCAGCAGTTACCGCCCGGACAGGGCCCACGAGCAGTACTTC	CASSYRPDRAHEQYF
.	.	TRBV7-9	TRBJ2-1	TGTGCCAGCAGCTCGCCGGGACAAGCCTACAATGAGCAGTTCTTC	CASSSPGQAYNEQFF
.	.	TRBV3-1	TRBJ2-1	TGTGCCAGCAGCCAAGATGGGGGCTCCTACAATGAGCAGTTCTTC	CASSQDGGSYNEQFF
.	TRBD2	TRBV20-1	TRBJ2-1	TGCAGTGCTAGAGATTGGCTAGCGGGAGGAGTACATGAGCAGTTCTTC	CSARDWLAGGVHEQFF
.	.	TRBV20-1	TRBJ2-4	TGCAGTGCTCCGAGGGCGAGGTTGGGCATTCAGTACTTC	CSAPRARLGIQYF
many	TRBD2	TRBV15	TRBJ2-1	TGTGCCACCAGCAGAGATAGACTAGCGGGAAGAGAGCAGTTCTTC	CATSRDRLAGREQFF
.	.	TRBV6-6	TRBJ1-5	TGTGCCAGCAGTCCCGATACCACTGACCAGCACCAGCATTTT	CASSPDTTDQHQHF
few	.	TRBV7-2	TRBJ2-1	TGTGCCAGCAGCTCAAACTCCTACAATGAGCAGTTCTTC	CASSSNSYNEQFF
.	TRBD1	TRBV2	TRBJ1-5	TGTACCAGCCTCCGGTTCCGCGGGACAGAGAATCGGCCCCAGCATTTT	CTSLRFRGTENRPQHF
.	.	TRBV5-1	TRBJ2-1	TGCGCTAGCAGCTTGGTAAGCGAAAATGAGCAGTTCTTC	CASSLVSENEQFF
once	.	TRBV5-1	TRBJ2-7	TGCGCCAGCGGTCGTAGGGCCATCGTGGACGAGCAGTACTTC	CASGRRAIVDEQYF
few	.	TRBV12-3/TRBV12-4	TRBJ2-1	TGTGCCAGCAGTTTATTGCTGGATGAGCAGTTCTTC	CASSLLLDEQFF
.	TRBD2	TRBV12-3/TRBV12-4	TRBJ2-1	TGTGCCAGCAGTACCGAATATTTAGCGGGAGAGTATGAGCAGTTCTTC	CASSTEYLAGEYEQFF
.	TRBD1	TRBV7-2	TRBJ2-1	TGTGCCAGCAGCCTTCAGGGGGCCAAAAACATGCAGTTCTTC	CASSLQGAKNMQFF
.	TRBD2	TRBV5-1	TRBJ2-1	TGCGCCAGCAGCCCGGGACTAGCGACGTACAATGAGCAGTTCTTC	CASSPGLATYNEQFF
medium-sized	.	TRBV12-3/TRBV12-4	TRBJ2-5	TGTGCCAGCAGTCCTCGACTAGTCGAAGAGACCCAGTACTTC	CASSPRLVEETQYF
.	.	TRBV4-3	TRBJ1-6	TGCGCCAGCAGCCAGATGGGGTCGGCGGCTTCACCCCTCCACTTT	CASSQMGSAASPLHF
.	.	TRBV12-3/TRBV12-4	TRBJ2-3	TGTGCCAGCAGTTTGAAGGCACAGGGGAGGGTCGATACGCAGTATTTT	CASSLKAQGRVDTQYF
many	.	TRBV4-2	TRBJ2-7	TGTGCCAGCAGCCAAGCTGGGTACGAGCAGTACTTC	CASSQAGYEQYF
.	.	TRBV5-1	TRBJ2-7	TGCGCCAGCGCTGCTAGATCTGGGTACGAGCAGTACTTC	CASAARSGYEQYF
.	.	TRBV5-1	TRBJ2-2	TGCGCCAGCAGCAGGCGAGCCGGGGAGCTGTTTTTT	CASSRRAGELFF
once	TRBD2	TRBV12-3/TRBV12-4	TRBJ2-1	TGTGCCAGCAGCACCAAATATTTAGCGGGAGGGCCGCGTGAGCAGTTCTTC	CASSTKYLAGGPREQFF
once	TRBD2	TRBV30	TRBJ2-1	TGTGCTTGGTCTCGCGGTGGTAGCGGGATTTGGTTCTTC	CAWSRGGSGIWFF
.	TRBD2	TRBV4-2	TRBJ2-4	TGTGCCAGCAGCCAAAGTCGACTAGCCTCCTACATTCAGTACTTC	CASSQSRLASYIQYF
.	TRBD2	TRBV20-1	TRBJ2-7	TGCAGTGCCCAAGGACTAGCGGGATGGAACGAGCAGTACTTC	CSAQGLAGWNEQYF
.	.	TRBV4-2	TRBJ2-1	TGTGCCAGCAGCCAAGGTTCTGGAGACTGCAATGAGCAGTTCTTC	CASSQGSGDCNEQFF
many	TRBD2	TRBV6-6	TRBJ2-5	TGTGCCAGCAGTTACTCACTAGCGGGACAAGAGACCCAGTACTTC	CASSYSLAGQETQYF
.	.	TRBV29-1	TRBJ2-1	TGCAGCGTTGAGCGGGATACCTACAATGAGCAGTTCTTC	CSVERDTYNEQFF
.	.	TRBV7-2	TRBJ2-3	TGTGCCAGCAGCTTAGAGGGGGTACTAGGCACAGATACGCAGTATTTT	CASSLEGVLGTDTQYF